This entry concerns a single T cell receptor beta chain. Its antigen is still unknown. The sample belongs to a study of T cell responses to AZD1222 COVID-19 vaccine. Overall study results and limits: Along spike, vaccine-associated CD4 TCRs were found throughout, with dominance at 160-218 and 743-854. Baseline serostatus was positive in only a handful of AZD1222 recipients.

This CDR3 spans 15 amino acids. CDR1 and CDR2 (germline): SQVTM, ANQGSEA. V lost 4 bases to trimming and J lost 0 bases, with 15 bases between them. TCRdb's copy holds only in-frame clones and misses some; the assay was immunoSEQ multiplex PCR. There are more than 95,000 clones in the sample; 91% occur only once, and about 48% lies in the top ten. This sequence was found in an adult in good health. The specimen comprised peripheral blood, sampled on day 0 of AZD1222 vaccination. The rearrangement links TRBV29-1 to TRBJ1-1; perhaps TRBD1 as D (5 bases). The CDR3 DNA sequence: TGCAGCGTTGCCTATGGGGGAGGGTTGAACACTGAAGCTTTCTTT. Translation: CSVAYGGGLNTEAFF.